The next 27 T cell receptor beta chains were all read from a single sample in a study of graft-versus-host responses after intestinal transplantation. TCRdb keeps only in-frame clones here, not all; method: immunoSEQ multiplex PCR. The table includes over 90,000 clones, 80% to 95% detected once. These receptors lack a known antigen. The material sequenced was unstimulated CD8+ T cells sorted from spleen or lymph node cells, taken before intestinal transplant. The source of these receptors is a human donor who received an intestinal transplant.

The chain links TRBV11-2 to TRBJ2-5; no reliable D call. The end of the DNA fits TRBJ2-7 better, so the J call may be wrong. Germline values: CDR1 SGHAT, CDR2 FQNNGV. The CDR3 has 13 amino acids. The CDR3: CASSLGLTYEQYF. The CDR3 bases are TGTGCCAGCAGCTTAGGACTTACCTACGAGCAGTACTTC.

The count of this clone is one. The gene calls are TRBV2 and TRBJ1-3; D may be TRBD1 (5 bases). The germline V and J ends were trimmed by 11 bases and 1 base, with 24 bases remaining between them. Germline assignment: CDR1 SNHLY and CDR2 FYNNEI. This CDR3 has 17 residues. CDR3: CARGRTPALLSGNTIYF. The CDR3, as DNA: TGTGCCCGTGGTAGGACACCCGCTTTACTTTCTGGAAACACCATATATTTT. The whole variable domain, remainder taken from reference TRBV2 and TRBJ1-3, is EPEVTQTPSHQVTQMGQEVILRCVPISNHLYFYWYRQILGQKVEFLVSFYNNEISEKSEIFDDQFSVERPDGSNFTLKIRSTKLEDSAMYFCARGRTPALLSGNTIYFGEGSWLTVV.

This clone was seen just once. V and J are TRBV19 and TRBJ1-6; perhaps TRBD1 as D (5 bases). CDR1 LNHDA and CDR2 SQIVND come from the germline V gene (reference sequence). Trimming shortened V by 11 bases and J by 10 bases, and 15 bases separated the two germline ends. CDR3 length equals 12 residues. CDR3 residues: CACGLGVSPLHF. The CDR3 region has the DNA TGTGCCTGTGGACTGGGGGTATCACCCCTCCACTTT.

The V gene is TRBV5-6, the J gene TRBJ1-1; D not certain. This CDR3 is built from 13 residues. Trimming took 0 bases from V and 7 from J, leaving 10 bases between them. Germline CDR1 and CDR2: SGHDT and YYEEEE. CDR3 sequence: CASSLAGGVEAFF. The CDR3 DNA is TGTGCCAGCAGCTTGGCAGGTGGGGTTGAAGCTTTCTTT. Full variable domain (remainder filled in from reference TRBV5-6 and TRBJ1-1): DAGVTQSPTHLIKTRGQQVTLRCSPKSGHDTVSWYQQALGQGPQFIFQYYEEEERQRGNFPDRFSGHQFPNYSSELNVNALLLGDSALYLCASSLAGGVEAFFGQGTRLTVV.

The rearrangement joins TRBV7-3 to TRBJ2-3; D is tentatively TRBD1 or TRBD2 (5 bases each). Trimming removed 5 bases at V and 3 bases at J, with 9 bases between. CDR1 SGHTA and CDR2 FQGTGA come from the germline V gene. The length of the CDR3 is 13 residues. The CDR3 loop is CASSLGPTDTQYF. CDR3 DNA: TGTGCCAGCAGCCTGGGACCGACAGATACGCAGTATTTT.

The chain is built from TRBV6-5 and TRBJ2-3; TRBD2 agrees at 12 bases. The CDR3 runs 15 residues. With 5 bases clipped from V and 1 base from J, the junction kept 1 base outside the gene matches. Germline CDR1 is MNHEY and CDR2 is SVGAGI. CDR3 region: CASSRTSGGTDTQYF. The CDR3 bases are TGTGCCAGCAGTAGGACTAGCGGGGGCACAGATACGCAGTATTTT.

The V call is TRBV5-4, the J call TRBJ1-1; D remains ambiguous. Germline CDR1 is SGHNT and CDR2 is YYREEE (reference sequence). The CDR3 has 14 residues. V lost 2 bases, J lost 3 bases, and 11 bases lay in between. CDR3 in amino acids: CASSFREEYTEAFF. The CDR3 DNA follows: TGTGCCAGCAGCTTTCGAGAGGAATACACTGAAGCTTTCTTT.

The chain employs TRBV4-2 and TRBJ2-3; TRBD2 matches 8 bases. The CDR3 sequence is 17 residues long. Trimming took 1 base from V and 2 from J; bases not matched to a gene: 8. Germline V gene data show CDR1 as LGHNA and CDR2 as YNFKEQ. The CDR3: CASSQGFRGGLTDTQYF. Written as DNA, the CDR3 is TGTGCCAGCAGCCAAGGGTTTCGGGGGGGGCTCACAGATACGCAGTATTTT.

CDR3 protein: CSASFLDGYTF. The CDR3 nucleotides are TGCAGTGCTAGTTTTTTGGATGGCTACACCTTC. The chain links TRBV20-1 to TRBJ1-2; no clear D. Deletions cut 3 bases from V and 6 bases from J, with 8 bases between. The CDR3 is 11 amino acids. Germline V gives CDR1 DFQATT, CDR2 SNEGSKA (reference sequence).

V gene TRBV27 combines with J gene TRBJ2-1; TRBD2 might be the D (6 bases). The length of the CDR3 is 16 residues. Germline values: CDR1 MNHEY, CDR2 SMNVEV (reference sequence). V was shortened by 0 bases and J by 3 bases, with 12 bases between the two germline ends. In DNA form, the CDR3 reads TGTGCCAGCAGTTTATCGGGGGGAACCCACTACAATGAGCAGTTCTTC. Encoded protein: CASSLSGGTHYNEQFF.

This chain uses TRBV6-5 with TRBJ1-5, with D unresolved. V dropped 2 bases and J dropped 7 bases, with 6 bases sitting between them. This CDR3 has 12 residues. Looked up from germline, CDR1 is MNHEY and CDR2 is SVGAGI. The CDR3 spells CASSYPGQPQHF. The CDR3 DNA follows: TGTGCCAGCAGTTACCCGGGCCAGCCCCAGCATTTT.

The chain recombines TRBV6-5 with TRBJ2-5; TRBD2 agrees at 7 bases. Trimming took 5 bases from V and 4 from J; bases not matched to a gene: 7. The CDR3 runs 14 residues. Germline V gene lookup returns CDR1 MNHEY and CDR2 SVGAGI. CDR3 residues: CASSRPGGRETQYF. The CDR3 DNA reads TGTGCCAGCAGTCGCCCGGGGGGTCGAGAGACCCAGTACTTC.

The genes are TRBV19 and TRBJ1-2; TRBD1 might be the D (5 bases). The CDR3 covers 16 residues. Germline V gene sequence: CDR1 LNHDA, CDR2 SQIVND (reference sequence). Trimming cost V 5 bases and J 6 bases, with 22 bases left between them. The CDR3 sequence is CASSLISPRDPNGYTF. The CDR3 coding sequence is TGTGCCAGTAGTCTCATCAGCCCCAGGGACCCAAATGGCTACACCTTC.

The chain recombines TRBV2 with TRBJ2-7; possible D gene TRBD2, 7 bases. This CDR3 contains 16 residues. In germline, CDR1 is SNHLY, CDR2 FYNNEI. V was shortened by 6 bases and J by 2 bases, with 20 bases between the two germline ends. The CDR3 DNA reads TGTGCCAGCAGCACAGCTGAAGGGGGGGGGCCCTACGAGCAGTACTTC. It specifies CASSTAEGGGPYEQYF.

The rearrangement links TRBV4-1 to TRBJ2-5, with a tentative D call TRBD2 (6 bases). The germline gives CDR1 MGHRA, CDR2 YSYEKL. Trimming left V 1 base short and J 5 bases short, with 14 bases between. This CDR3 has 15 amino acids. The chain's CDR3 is CASSQVASERETQYF. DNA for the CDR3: TGCGCCAGCAGCCAAGTTGCTAGCGAACGGGAGACCCAGTACTTC.

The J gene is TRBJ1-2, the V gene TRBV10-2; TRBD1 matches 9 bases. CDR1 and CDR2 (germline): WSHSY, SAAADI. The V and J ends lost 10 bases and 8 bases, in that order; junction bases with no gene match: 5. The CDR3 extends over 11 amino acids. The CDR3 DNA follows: TGCGCCATCCAGACAGGGGGAGGCTACACCTTC. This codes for CAIQTGGGYTF.

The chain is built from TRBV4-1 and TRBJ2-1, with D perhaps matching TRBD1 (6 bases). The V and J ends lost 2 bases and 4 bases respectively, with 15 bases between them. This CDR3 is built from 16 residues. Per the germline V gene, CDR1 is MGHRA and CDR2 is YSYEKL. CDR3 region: CASSQQYYDRYNEQFF. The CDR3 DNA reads TGCGCCAGCAGCCAACAATACTACGACAGGTACAATGAGCAGTTCTTC.

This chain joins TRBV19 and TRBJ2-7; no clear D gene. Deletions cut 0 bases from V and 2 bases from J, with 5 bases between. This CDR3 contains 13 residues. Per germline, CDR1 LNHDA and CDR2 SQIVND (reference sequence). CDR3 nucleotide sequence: TGTGCCAGTAGTATAGACCCTACCTACGAGCAGTACTTC. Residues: CASSIDPTYEQYF.

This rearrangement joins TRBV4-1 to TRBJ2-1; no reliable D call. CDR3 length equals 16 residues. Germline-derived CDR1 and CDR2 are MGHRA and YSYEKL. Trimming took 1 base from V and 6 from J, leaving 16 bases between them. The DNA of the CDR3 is TGCGCCAGCAGCCAAGTCGGCCCTTTCGGGCTCAATGAGCAGTTCTTC. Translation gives CASSQVGPFGLNEQFF.

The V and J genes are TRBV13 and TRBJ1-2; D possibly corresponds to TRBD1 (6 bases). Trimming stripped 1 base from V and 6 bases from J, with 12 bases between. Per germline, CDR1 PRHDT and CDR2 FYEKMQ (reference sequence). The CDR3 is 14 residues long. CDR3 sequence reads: CASSLEGGLDGYTF. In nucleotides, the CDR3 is TGTGCCAGCAGCTTAGAAGGGGGGCTTGATGGCTACACCTTC.

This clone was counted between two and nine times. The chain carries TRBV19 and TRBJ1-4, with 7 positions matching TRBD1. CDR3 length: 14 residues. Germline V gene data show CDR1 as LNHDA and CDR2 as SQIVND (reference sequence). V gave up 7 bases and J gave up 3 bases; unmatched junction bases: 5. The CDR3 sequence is CASTLTGSNEKLFF. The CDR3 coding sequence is TGTGCCAGTACCCTGACAGGGTCTAATGAAAAACTGTTTTTT.

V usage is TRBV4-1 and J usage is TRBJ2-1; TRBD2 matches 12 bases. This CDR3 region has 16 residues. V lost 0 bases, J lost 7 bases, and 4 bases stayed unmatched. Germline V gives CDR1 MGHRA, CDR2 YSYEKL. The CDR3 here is CASSQDLAGGHNEQFF. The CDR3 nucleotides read TGCGCCAGCAGCCAAGATCTAGCGGGGGGGCATAATGAGCAGTTCTTC.

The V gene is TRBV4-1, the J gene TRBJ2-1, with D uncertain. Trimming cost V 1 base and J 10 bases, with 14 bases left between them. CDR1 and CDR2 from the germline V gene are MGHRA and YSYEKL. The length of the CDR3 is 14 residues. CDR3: CASSQAAGSGEQFF. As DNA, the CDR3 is TGCGCCAGCAGCCAAGCGGCCGGGTCAGGAGAGCAGTTCTTC.

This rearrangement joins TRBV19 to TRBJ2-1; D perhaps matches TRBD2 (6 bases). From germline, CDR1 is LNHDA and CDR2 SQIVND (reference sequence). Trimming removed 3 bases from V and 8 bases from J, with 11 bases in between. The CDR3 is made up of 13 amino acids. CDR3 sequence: CASSMWGVDEQFF. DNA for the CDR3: TGTGCCAGTAGTATGTGGGGGGTGGATGAGCAGTTCTTC.

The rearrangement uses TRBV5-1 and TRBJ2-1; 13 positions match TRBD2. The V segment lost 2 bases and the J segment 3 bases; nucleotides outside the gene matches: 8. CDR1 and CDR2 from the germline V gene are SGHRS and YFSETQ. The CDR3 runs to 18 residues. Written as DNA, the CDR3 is TGCGCCAGCAGCTTACCTTCCGGGACTAGCGGGGTCTACAATGAGCAGTTCTTC. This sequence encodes CASSLPSGTSGVYNEQFF.

This chain's CDR3 is CASSSDRESLYIEKLFF. The CDR3 DNA sequence: TGTGCCAGCAGCTCCGACAGGGAGTCCCTTTACATCGAAAAACTGTTTTTT. This sequence joins TRBV5-8 and TRBJ1-4; the match to TRBD1 covers 7 bases. Germline V lookup: CDR1 SGHTS, CDR2 YDEGEE. After removal of 3 bases from V and 8 bases from J, the junction contained 16 bases not matched to a gene. The CDR3 has 17 amino acids.

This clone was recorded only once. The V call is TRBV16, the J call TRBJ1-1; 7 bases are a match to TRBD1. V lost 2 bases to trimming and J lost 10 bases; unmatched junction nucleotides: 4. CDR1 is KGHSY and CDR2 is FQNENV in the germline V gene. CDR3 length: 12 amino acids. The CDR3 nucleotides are TGTGCCAGCAGCCAAGACAGGGTAGGAGCTTTCTTT. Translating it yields CASSQDRVGAFF.